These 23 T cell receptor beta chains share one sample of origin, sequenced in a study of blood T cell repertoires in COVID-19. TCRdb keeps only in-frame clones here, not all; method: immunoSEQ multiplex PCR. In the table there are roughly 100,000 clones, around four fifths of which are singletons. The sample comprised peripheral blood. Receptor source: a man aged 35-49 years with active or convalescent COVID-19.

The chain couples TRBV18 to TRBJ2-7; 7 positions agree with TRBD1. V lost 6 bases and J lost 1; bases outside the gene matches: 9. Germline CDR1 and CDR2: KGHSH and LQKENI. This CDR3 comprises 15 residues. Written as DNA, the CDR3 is TGTGCCAGCTCGCCGTCGACAGGGACATCCTACGAGCAGTACTTC. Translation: CASSPSTGTSYEQYF.

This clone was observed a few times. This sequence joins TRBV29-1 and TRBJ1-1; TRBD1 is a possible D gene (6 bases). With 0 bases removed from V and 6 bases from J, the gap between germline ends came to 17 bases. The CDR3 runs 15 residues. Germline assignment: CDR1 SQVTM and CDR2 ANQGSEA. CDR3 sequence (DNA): TGCAGCGTTGAAGAGAACGATCTCAGGGGAGCTGAAGCTTTCTTT. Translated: CSVEENDLRGAEAFF.

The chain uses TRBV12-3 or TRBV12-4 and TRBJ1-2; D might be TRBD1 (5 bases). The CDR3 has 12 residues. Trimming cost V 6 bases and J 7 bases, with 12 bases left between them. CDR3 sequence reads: CASRNQGIGYTF. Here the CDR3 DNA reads TGTGCCAGCAGAAACCAGGGAATTGGCTACACCTTC.

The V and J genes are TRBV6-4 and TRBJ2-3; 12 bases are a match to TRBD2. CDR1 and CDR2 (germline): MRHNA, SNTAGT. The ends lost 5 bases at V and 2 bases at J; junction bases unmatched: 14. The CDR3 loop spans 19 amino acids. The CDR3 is CASSPDGWTSGINTDTQYF. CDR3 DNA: TGTGCCAGCAGTCCTGATGGTTGGACTAGCGGGATAAACACAGATACGCAGTATTTT.

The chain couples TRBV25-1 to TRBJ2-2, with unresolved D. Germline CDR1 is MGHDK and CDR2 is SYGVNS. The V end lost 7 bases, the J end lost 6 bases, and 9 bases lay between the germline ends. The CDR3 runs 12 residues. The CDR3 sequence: CASTKQAGELFF. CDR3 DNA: TGTGCCAGCACGAAACAAGCCGGGGAGCTGTTTTTT.

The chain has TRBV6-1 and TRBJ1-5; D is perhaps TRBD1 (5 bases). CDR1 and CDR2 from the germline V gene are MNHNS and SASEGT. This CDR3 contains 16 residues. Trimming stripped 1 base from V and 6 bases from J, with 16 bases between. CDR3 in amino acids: CASSEGRQGRSQPQHF. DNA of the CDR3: TGTGCCAGCAGTGAAGGGCGGCAGGGAAGGAGTCAGCCCCAGCATTTT.

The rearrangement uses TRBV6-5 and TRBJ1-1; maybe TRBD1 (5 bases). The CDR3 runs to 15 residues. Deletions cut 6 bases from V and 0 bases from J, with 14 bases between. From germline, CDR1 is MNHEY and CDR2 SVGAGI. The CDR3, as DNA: TGTGCCAGCAGGGTCTGGACGGACATGAACACTGAAGCTTTCTTT. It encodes CASRVWTDMNTEAFF.

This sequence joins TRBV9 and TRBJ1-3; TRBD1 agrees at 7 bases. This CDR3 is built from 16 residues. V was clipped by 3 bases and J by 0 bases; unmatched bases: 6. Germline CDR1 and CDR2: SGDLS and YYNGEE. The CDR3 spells CASSAQTGFSGNTIYF. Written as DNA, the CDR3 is TGTGCCAGCAGCGCCCAGACAGGGTTCTCTGGAAACACCATATATTTT.

The DNA of the CDR3 is TGCGCCAGCAGCCAGGGACAGGGGGCGTTCTATGGCTACACCTTC. It translates to CASSQGQGAFYGYTF. This rearrangement joins TRBV4-3 to TRBJ1-2, with 12 bases matching TRBD1. Germline values: CDR1 LGHNA, CDR2 YSLEER. With 3 bases clipped from V and 4 bases from J, the junction kept 3 bases outside the gene matches. The CDR3 is 15 amino acids.

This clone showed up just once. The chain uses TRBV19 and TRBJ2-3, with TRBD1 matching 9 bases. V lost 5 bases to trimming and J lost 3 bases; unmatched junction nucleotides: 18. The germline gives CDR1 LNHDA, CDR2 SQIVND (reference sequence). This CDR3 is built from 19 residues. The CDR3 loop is CASSSGNQYRGRLTDTQYF. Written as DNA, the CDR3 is TGTGCCAGTAGTTCAGGAAACCAGTACAGGGGGCGTTTAACAGATACGCAGTATTTT.

The CDR3 region has the DNA TGTGCCAGCTCACCGAGGACAGGGCAGGGGAACACTGAAGCTTTCTTT. This encodes CASSPRTGQGNTEAFF. This sequence joins TRBV18 and TRBJ1-1; 8 bases are a match to TRBD1. CDR3 length equals 16 residues. Losses at the gene ends were 3 bases for V and 1 base for J; bases not matched to a gene: 7. The germline CDR1 and CDR2 sequences are KGHSH and LQKENI.

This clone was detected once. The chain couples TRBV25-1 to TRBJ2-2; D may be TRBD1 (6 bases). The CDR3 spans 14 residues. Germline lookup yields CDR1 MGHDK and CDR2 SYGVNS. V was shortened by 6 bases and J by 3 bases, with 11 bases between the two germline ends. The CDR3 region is CASRPRTDTGELFF. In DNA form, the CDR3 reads TGTGCCAGCAGACCAAGGACAGACACCGGGGAGCTGTTTTTT. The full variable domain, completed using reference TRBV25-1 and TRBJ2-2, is EADIYQTPRYLVIGTGKKITLECSQTMGHDKMYWYQQDPGMELHLIHYSYGVNSTEKGDLSSESTVSRIRTEHFPLTLESARPSHTSQYLCASRPRTDTGELFFGEGSRLTVL.

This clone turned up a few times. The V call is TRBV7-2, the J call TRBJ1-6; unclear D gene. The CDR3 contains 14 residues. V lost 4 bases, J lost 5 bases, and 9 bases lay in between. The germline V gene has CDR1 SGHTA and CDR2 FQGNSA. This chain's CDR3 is CASSSRKNNSPLHF. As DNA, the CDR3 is TGTGCCAGCAGCTCCAGGAAGAATAATTCACCCCTCCACTTT.

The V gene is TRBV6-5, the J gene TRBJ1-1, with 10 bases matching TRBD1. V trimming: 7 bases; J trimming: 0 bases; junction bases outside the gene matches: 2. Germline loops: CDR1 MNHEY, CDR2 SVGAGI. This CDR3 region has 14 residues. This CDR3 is CASKTGGVNTEAFF. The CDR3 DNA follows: TGTGCCAGCAAGACAGGGGGCGTGAACACTGAAGCTTTCTTT.

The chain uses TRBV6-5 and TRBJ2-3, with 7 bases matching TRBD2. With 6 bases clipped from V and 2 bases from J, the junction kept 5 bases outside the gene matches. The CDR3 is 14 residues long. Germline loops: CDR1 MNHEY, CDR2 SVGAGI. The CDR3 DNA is TGTGCCAGCAGGAGGGACTACCTCACAGATACGCAGTATTTT. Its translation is CASRRDYLTDTQYF.

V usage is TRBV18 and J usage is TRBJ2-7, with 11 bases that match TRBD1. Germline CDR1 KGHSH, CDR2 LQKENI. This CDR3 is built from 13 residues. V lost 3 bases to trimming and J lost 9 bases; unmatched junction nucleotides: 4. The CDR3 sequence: CASSPGQGAGQYF. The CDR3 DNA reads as TGTGCCAGCTCACCCGGACAGGGGGCTGGGCAGTACTTC.

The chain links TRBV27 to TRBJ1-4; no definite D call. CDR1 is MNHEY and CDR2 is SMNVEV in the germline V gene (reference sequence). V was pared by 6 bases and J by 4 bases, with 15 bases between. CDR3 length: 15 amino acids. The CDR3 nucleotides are TGTGCCAGCAGGAGAGGGAGGAAAGTTAATGAAAAACTGTTTTTT. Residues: CASRRGRKVNEKLFF.

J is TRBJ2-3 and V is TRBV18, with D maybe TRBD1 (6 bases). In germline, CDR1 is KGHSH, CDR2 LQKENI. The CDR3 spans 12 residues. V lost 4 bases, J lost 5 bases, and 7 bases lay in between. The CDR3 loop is CASSLQGDTQYF. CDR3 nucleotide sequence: TGTGCCAGCTCACTACAGGGAGATACGCAGTATTTT.

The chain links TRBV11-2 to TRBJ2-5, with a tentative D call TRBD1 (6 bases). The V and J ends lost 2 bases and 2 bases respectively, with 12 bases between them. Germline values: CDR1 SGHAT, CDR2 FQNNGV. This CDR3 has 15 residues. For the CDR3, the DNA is TGTGCCAGCAGCTTAAGGACAGCGAAACAAGAGACCCAGTACTTC. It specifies CASSLRTAKQETQYF.

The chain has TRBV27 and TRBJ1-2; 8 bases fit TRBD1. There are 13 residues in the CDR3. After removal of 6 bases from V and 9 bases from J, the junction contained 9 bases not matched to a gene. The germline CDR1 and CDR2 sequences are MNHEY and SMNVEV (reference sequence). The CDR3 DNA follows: TGTGCCAGCAGCTCCTACGGACAGGGACGCTACACCTTC. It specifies CASSSYGQGRYTF.

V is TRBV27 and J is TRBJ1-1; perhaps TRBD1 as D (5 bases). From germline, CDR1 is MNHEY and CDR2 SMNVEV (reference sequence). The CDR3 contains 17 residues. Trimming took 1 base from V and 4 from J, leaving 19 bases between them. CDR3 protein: CASSLYHGDGRRTEAFF. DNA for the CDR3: TGTGCCAGCAGTTTATATCATGGGGACGGGAGGCGCACTGAAGCTTTCTTT.

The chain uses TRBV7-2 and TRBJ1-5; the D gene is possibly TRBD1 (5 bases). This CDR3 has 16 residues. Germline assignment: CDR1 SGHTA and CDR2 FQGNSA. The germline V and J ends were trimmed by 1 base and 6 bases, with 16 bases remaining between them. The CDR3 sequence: CASSLEGGGVSQPQHF. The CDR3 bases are TGTGCCAGCAGCTTAGAGGGTGGGGGGGTAAGTCAGCCCCAGCATTTT. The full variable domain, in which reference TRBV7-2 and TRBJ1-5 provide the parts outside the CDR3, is GAGVSQSPSNKVTEKGKDVELRCDPISGHTALYWYRQSLGQGLEFLIYFQGNSAPDKSGLPSDRFSAERTGGSVSTLTIQRTQQEDSAVYLCASSLEGGGVSQPQHFGDGTRLSIL.

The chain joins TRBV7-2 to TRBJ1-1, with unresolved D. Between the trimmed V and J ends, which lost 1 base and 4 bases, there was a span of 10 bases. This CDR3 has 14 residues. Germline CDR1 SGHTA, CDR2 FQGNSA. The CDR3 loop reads CASSLGGGRTEAFF. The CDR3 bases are TGTGCCAGCAGCTTAGGAGGAGGACGCACTGAAGCTTTCTTT.